This T cell receptor (beta chain) was sequenced for a study of regulatory T cells in long-lasting Graves disease. Study summary: The antithyroid drugs taken by newly diagnosed Graves' patients had been used for under 3 months.

The table lists this clonotype with many counts. Its antigen is unidentified. Time point defined: newly diagnosed GD, antithyroid drugs for less than 3 months. With RNA extracted from PBMCs as input, the TCR library was made. Investigators report Graves' disease was diagnosed under American Thyroid Association guidelines. General study results and limits: Results may be inaccurate due to the small sample size.

CDR1 is KGHSH, CDR2 LQKENI, per germline. There are 14 residues in the CDR3. V was pared by 0 bases and J by 6 bases, with 11 bases between. TCR beta libraries were built with iRepertoire HTBI primers and Arm-PCR of CDR3 regions. TCRdb re-called the multiplex PCR reads through MiXCR, storing one row per CDR3 protein. The table shows 350,000 to 400,000 distinct CDR3 sequences, with 16% occurring only once. A further study also used this sample, focusing on T cells in Graves' hyperthyroidism and ophthalmopathy.

This material consisted of peripheral blood mononuclear cells (PBMCs), taken at new diagnosis, from a patient treated with antithyroid drugs. This chain joins TRBV18 and TRBJ1-1; D is undetermined. The sequence was collected from a woman aged 18-29 years with Graves disease. CDR3 sequence reads: CASSPPGGYAEAFF. Here the CDR3 DNA reads TGTGCCAGCTCACCACCGGGAGGTTACGCTGAAGCTTTCTTT.